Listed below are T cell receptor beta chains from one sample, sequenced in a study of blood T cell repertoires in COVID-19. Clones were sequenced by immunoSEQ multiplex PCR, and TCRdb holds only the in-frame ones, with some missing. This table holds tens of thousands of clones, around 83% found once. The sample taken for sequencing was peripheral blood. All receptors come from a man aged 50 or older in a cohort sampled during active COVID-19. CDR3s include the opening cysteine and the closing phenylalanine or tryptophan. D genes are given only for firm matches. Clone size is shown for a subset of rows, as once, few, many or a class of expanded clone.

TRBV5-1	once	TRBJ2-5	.	CASSLEVGGQETQYF	TGCGCCAGCAGCCTGGAAGTTGGCGGCCAAGAGACCCAGTACTTC
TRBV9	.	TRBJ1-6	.	CASSEGADGNSPLHF	TGTGCCAGCAGCGAAGGGGCGGATGGTAATTCACCCCTCCACTTT
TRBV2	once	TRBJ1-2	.	CASTPHLRESGYGYTF	TGTGCCAGCACCCCCCATCTTCGGGAGTCAGGGTATGGCTACACCTTC
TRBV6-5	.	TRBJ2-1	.	CASSPRTRVDNEQFF	TGTGCCAGCAGTCCTAGGACTCGAGTAGACAATGAGCAGTTCTTC
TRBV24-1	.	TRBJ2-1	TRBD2	CATRPGGHNEQFF	TGTGCCACCAGGCCGGGAGGCCACAATGAGCAGTTCTTC
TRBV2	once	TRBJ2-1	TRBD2	CGSSGGLIRGNEQFF	TGTGGCTCTAGCGGGGGGTTAATAAGGGGCAATGAGCAGTTCTTC
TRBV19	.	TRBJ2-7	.	CASSPRLSSYEQYF	TGTGCCAGTAGCCCCCGACTGAGCTCCTACGAGCAGTACTTC
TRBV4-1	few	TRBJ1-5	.	CASSQGLDSYSNQPQHF	TGCGCCAGCAGCCAAGGTCTCGACAGTTATAGCAATCAGCCCCAGCATTTT
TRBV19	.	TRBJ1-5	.	CASTLDSALVPQHF	TGTGCCAGTACCCTAGACAGCGCCTTGGTGCCCCAGCATTTT
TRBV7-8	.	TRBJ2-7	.	CASSLEGRGSYEQYF	TGTGCCAGCAGCTTAGAAGGCAGGGGATCCTACGAGCAGTACTTC
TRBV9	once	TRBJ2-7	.	CASSGGDSSYEQYF	TGTGCCAGCAGTGGAGGGGACAGCTCCTACGAGCAGTACTTC
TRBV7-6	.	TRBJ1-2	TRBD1	CASSHTTRQGYGYTF	TGTGCCAGCAGCCACACGACTAGACAGGGCTATGGCTACACCTTC
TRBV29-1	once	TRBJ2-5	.	CSVEAGYQETQYF	TGCAGCGTTGAGGCGGGGTACCAAGAGACCCAGTACTTC
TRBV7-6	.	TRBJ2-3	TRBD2	CASSRRTSGGTTDTQYF	TGTGCCAGCAGCCGACGGACTAGCGGGGGGACCACAGATACGCAGTATTTT
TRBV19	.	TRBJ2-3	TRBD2	CASSSLLAGLDTQYF	TGTGCCAGTAGTAGTCTGCTAGCGGGGTTAGATACGCAGTATTTT
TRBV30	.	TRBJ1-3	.	CAWVGDGNTIYF	TGTGCCTGGGTGGGAGATGGAAACACCATATATTTT
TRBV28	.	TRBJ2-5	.	CASSFLLVDSIGETQYF	TGTGCCAGCAGTTTCCTCCTCGTCGACAGTATTGGGGAGACCCAGTACTTC
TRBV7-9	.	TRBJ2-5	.	CASGGLSAGSETQYF	TGTGCCAGCGGTGGACTGTCGGCGGGATCCGAGACCCAGTACTTC
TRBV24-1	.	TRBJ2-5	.	CATSDPWSQETQYF	TGTGCCACCAGTGACCCCTGGAGTCAAGAGACCCAGTACTTC